The source of this T cell receptor beta chain is a study of blood T cell repertoires in COVID-19. Study information: Whether acute or convalescent, the COVID-19 samples came from the United States, Italy and Spain. From T cells, B-cell-depleted T cells, or PBMCs came the material, which was cDNA or gDNA.

As originally analysed: Amplified reference gene primers provided the basis for estimating nucleated cell counts. TCRdb keeps only in-frame clones here, not all; method: immunoSEQ multiplex PCR. From that table come the V and J calls and clone size; the DNA was used to work out D and trimming. Of 140,000 to 150,000 clones in the sample, around 86% were seen once. V lost 5 bases, J lost 2 bases, and 3 bases lay in between. Germline-derived CDR1 and CDR2 are SGHVS and FNYEAQ. CDR3 size: 11 residues. Sequencing input: peripheral blood. This clonotype was sampled from a human donor in a cohort sampled during active COVID-19. The gene calls are TRBV7-6 and TRBJ2-5; D unresolved. CDR3 nucleotides: TGTGCCAGCAGCCGGCAAGAGACCCAGTACTTC. Protein sequence: CASSRQETQYF.